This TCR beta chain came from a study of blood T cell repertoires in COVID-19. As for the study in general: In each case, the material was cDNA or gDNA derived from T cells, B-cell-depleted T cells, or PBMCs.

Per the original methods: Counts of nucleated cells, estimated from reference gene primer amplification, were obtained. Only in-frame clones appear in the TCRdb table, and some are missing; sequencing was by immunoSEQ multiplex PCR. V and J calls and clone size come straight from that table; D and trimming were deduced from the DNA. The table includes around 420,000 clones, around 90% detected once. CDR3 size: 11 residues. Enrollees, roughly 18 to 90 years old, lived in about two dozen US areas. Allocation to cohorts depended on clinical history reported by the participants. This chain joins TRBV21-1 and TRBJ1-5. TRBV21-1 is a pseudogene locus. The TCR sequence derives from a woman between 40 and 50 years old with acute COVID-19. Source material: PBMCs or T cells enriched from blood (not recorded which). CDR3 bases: TGTGCCAGCAGGGGGGGTCAGCCCCAGCATTTT. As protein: CASRGGQPQHF.